The sequence of this T cell receptor (beta chain) was determined in a study of monozygotic twins with inflammatory bowel disease. The CDR3 spans 12 residues. CDR1 and CDR2 from the germline V gene are SGHRS and YFSETQ. TCRdb reworked the 5' RACE reads into one entry per CDR3 protein, no DNA. The specimen's table records fewer than 450,000 distinct CDR3 sequences. The chain links TRBV5-1 to TRBJ1-2; checking the TCRdb D call of TRBD1 is not possible without DNA. The sequence was collected from a human donor with ulcerative colitis or Crohn's disease, or a healthy co-twin of an affected twin (not recorded which). Sequenced: blood. CDR3 sequence reads: CASSSITGTGTF.